The T cell receptor (beta chain) described here comes from a study of a mutant IDH1 vaccine in newly diagnosed glioma. Method: immunoSEQ multiplex PCR; TCRdb's copy keeps in-frame clones and lacks some. Found here are 42,000 or so clones, 65% to 90% of them singletons; the top ten hold just over 5%. Regarding this clone: What it binds is unknown.

Time point denoted: week 35, safety follow-up. Every vaccine dose comprised 300 ug of mutant IDH1 20-mer peptide plus topical imiquimod. V trimming: 4 bases; J trimming: 5 bases; junction bases outside the gene matches: 5. Per the germline V gene, CDR1 is SGHTA and CDR2 is FQGNSA. The CDR3 spans 14 residues. The clonotype was recovered from a woman aged 50 to 65 with glioma. The chain is built from TRBV7-2 and TRBJ2-5; 9 nucleotides agree with TRBD2. Sample: PBMCs, taken from a glioma patient whose treatment included an IDH1 peptide vaccine. CDR3 region: CASSSQSGGETQYF. The CDR3 DNA follows: TGTGCCAGCAGCTCGCAAAGCGGGGGGGAGACCCAGTACTTC.